The clone carrying this T cell receptor (beta chain) is medium-sized in the sample. Using MiXCR, TCRdb reanalyzed the PCR reads. The sample includes about 13,000 clones, about 33% of them seen just once. The record originates from a study of metastatic and nonmetastatic thyroid tumors. Patients were all untreated before their thyroid surgery. Germline CDR1 reads SGHRS; CDR2 reads YFSETQ. V was trimmed by 0 bases and J by 7 bases, leaving 7 bases between them. The CDR3 sequence is 12 residues long. Input material: tumor tissue. The rearrangement links TRBV5-1 to TRBJ1-1; D unclear. This TCR was recovered from a male donor with papillary thyroid cancer or a benign thyroid nodule (not recorded which). Some clones in this sample may be carry-over from other donors' samples. The CDR3 is CASSLVGSEAFF. The CDR3 bases are TGCGCCAGCAGCTTGGTCGGCAGTGAAGCTTTCTTT.